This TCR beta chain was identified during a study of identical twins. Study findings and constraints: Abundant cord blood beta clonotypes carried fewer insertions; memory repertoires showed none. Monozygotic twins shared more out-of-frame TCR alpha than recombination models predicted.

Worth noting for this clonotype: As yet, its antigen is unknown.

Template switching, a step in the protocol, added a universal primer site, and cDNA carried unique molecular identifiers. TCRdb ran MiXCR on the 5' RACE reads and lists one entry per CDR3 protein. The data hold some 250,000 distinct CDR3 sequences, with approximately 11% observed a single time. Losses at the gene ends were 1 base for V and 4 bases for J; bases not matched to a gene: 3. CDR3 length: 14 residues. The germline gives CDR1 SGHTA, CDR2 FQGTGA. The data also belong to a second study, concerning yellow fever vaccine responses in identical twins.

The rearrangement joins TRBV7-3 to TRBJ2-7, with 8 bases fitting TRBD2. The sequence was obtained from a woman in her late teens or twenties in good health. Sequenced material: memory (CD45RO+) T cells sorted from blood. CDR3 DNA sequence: TGTGCCAGCAGCTTAATTGCGGGGGGTTACGAGCAGTACTTC. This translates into CASSLIAGGYEQYF.